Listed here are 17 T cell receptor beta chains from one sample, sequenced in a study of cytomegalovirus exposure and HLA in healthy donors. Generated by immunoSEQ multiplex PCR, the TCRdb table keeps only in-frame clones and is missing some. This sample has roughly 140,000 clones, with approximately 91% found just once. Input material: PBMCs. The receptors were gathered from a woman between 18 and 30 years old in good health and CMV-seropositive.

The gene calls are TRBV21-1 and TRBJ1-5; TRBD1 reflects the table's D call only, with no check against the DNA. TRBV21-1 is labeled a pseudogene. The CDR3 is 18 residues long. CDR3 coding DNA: TGTGCCAGCAGCAAATCGGGACAGGCCGATTATAGCAATCAGCCCCAGCATTTT. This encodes CASSKSGQADYSNQPQHF.

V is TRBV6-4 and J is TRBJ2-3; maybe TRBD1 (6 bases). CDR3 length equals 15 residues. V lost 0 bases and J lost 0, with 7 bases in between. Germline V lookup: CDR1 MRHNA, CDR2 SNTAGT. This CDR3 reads CASSDSQGSTDTQYF. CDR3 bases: TGTGCCAGCAGTGACTCACAGGGAAGCACAGATACGCAGTATTTT.

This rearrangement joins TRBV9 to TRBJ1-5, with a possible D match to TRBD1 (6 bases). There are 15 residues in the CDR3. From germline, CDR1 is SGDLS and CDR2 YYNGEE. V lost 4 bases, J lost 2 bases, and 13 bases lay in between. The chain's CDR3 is CASSPDSGGNQPQHF. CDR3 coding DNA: TGTGCCAGCAGCCCGGACAGTGGAGGCAATCAGCCCCAGCATTTT.

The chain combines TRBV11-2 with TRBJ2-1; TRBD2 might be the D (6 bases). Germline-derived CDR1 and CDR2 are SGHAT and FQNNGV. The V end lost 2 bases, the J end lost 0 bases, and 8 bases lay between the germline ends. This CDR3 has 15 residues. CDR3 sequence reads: CASSLRGLSYNEQFF. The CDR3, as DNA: TGTGCCAGCAGCTTACGGGGACTCTCCTACAATGAGCAGTTCTTC.

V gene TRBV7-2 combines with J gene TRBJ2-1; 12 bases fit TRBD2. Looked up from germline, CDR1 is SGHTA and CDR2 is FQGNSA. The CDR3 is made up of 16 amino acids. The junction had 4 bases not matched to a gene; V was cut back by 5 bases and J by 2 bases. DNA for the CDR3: TGTGCCAGCAGCCCAGGACTAGCGGGACCCTACAATGAGCAGTTCTTC. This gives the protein CASSPGLAGPYNEQFF.

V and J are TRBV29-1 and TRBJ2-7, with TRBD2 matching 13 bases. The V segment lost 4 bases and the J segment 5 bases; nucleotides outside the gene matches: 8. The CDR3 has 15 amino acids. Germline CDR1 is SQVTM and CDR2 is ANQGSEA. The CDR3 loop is CSVGGSTSGRDEQYF. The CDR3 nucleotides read TGCAGCGTTGGAGGGAGTACTAGCGGGAGGGACGAGCAGTACTTC.

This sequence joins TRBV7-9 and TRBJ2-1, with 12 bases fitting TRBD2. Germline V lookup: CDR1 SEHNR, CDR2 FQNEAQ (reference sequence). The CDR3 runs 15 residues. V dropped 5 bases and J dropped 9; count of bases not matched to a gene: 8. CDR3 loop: CASSRGLAGGIEQFF. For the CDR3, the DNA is TGTGCCAGCAGCCGCGGGCTAGCGGGAGGGATTGAGCAGTTCTTC.

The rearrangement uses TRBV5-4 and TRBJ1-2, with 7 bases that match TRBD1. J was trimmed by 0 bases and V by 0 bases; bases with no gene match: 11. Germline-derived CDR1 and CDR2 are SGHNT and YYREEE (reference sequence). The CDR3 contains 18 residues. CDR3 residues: CASSLGGQGVLANYGYTF. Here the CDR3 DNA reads TGTGCCAGCAGCTTGGGCGGTCAGGGGGTGTTAGCTAACTATGGCTACACCTTC.

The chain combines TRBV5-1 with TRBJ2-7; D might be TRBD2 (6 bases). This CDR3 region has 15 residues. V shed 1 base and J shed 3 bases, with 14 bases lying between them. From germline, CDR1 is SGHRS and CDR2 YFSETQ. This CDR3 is CASSLSGETGYEQYF. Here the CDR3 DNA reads TGCGCCAGCAGCTTGTCGGGGGAGACTGGCTACGAGCAGTACTTC.

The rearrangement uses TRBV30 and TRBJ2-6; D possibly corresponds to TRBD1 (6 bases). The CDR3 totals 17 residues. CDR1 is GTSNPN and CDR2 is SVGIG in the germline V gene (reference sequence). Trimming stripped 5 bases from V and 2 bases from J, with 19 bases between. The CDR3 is CAWERLRTDAGANVLTF. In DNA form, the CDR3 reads TGTGCCTGGGAACGTTTAAGGACAGACGCTGGGGCCAACGTCCTGACTTTC.

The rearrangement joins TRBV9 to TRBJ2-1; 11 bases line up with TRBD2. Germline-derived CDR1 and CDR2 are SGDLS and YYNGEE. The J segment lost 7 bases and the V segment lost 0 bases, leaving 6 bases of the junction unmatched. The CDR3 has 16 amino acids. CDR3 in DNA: TGTGCCAGCAGCGTAGATCGGACTAGCGGGTCTAATGAGCAGTTCTTC. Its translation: CASSVDRTSGSNEQFF.

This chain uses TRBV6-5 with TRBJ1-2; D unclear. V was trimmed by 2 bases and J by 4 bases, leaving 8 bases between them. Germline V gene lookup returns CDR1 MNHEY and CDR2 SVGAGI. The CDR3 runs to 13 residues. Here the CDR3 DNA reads TGTGCCAGCAGTTACAGACATGGCTATGGCTACACCTTC. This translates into CASSYRHGYGYTF.

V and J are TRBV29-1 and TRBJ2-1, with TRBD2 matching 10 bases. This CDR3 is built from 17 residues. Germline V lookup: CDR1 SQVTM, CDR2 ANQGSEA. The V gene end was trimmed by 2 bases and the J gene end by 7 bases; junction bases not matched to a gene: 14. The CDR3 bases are TGCAGCGTTGAACAATTGGAGCGGGAGGGCCATTGGAATGAGCAGTTCTTC. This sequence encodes CSVEQLEREGHWNEQFF.

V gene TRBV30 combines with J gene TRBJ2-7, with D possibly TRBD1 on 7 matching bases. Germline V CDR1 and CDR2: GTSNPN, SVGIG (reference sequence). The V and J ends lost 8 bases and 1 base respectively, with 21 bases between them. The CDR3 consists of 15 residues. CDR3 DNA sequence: TGTGCCGGGACGGGTGGCAGGGGGGTTTCCTACGAGCAGTACTTC. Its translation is CAGTGGRGVSYEQYF.

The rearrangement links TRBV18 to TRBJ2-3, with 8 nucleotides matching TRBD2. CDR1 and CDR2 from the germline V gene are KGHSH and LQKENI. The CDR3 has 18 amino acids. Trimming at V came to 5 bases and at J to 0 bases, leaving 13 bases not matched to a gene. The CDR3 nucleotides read TGTGCCAGCTCATCCGGGACTAGTTTTTGGTCTAGCACAGATACGCAGTATTTT. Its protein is CASSSGTSFWSSTDTQYF.

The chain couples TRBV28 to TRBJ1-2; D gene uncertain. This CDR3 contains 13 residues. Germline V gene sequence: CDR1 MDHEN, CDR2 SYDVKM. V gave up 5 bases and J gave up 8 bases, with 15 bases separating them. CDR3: CASSPRIAGGYTF. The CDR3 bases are TGTGCCAGCAGTCCTAGGATCGCGGGGGGCTACACCTTC.

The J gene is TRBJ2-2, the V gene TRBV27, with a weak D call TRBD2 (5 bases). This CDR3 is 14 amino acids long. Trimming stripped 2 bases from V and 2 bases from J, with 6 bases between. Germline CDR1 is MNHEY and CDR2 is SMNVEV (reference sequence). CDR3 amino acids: CASSLEGNTGELFF. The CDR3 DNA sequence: TGTGCCAGCAGTTTAGAGGGAAACACCGGGGAGCTGTTTTTT.